The entry below describes one TCR beta chain. No antigen is known for it. The CDR3 consists of 15 residues. The V gene's germline CDR1 is SNHLY and CDR2 FYNNEI. Trimming took 2 bases from V and 9 from J; bases not matched to a gene: 6. This specimen belongs to a study of CD8 T cells in ankylosing spondylitis. Libraries of TCR beta came from quantitative 5'-RACE with molecular barcodes. Each CDR3 protein is one row after TCRdb ran MiXCR on the 5' RACE reads. In the table there are some 250,000 distinct CDR3 sequences, more than 20% of which are singletons. Whole-study results and caveats: Fewer than 10 highly homologous variants formed a TCR beta motif that appeared characteristic of ankylosing spondylitis blood. Significantly higher representation of disease-linked clones was reported for matched ankylosing spondylitis synovial fluid.

This clonotype was sampled from a male donor with ankylosing spondylitis or in good health (not recorded which). The sample was blood, either unsorted or a sorted T cell fraction (not recorded which). The chain has TRBV2 and TRBJ2-1, with TRBD2 matching over 11 bases. Here the CDR3 reads CASSELAGGVSEQFF. As DNA, the CDR3 is TGTGCCAGCAGTGAACTAGCGGGGGGCGTTAGTGAGCAGTTCTTC.